The clone carrying this T cell receptor beta chain was recorded a few times. As yet, its antigen is unknown. The CDR3 consists of 17 residues. CDR1 and CDR2 from the germline V gene are LGHDT and YNNKEL (reference sequence). The data were obtained in a study of blood T cells in healthy people across ages. Study at large: Roughly one uniquely barcoded beta molecule per two T cells was captured.

Study-level findings and limits: A strong correlation between TCR beta diversity and naive T cell percentage was seen.

Through a sample-barcoded 5' primer and a J-beta primer mix, a second PCR was run for about 6 to 12 cycles. One entry per CDR3 protein, called by TCRdb with MiXCR from the 5' RACE reads. Seen here are hundreds of thousands of distinct CDR3 sequences, roughly 56% observed once, and the top ten hold roughly 25%. The chain is built from TRBV3-1 and TRBJ2-4, with 9 bases matching TRBD1. The J call may not be correct, given that the DNA end is closer to TRBJ2-5. This TCR derives from a man aged 35-49 years in good health. Sequences were obtained from blood. The DNA of the CDR3 is TGTGCCAGCAGCCAAGACCCCGGGACAGGGTCGAGGGAGACCCAGTACTTC. As protein: CASSQDPGTGSRETQYF.